This T cell receptor (beta chain) is from a study of cytomegalovirus exposure and HLA in healthy donors. The CDR3 runs 13 residues. V lost 2 bases and J lost 7, with 12 bases in between. Germline V lookup: CDR1 LGHNA, CDR2 YNFKEQ. Vbeta (60) and Jbeta (13) primers were used in the PCR. TCRdb's copy holds only in-frame clones and misses some; the assay was immunoSEQ multiplex PCR. The repertoire holds 85,000 to 130,000 clones, with 76% as singletons. Sequences were obtained from PBMCs. The genes are TRBV4-2 and TRBJ2-7, with a tentative D call TRBD1 (5 bases). This TCR derives from a young woman in good health and CMV-seropositive. CDR3 nucleotide sequence: TGTGCCAGCAGCCAACCTCTAGGGGATGAGCAGTACTTC. Amino acids: CASSQPLGDEQYF.